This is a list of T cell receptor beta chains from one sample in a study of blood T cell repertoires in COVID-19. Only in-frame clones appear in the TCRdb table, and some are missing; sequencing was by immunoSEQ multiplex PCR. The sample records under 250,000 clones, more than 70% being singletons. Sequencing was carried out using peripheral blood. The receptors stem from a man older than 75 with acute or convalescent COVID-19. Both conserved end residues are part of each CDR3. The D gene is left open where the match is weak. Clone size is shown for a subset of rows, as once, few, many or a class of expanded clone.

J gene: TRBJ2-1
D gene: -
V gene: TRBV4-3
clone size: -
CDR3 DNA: TGCGCCAGCAGCCAAGATCTGAGGGGGTACAATGAGCAGTTCTTC
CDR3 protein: CASSQDLRGYNEQFF

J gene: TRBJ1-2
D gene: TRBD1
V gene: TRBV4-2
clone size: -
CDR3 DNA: TGTGCCAGCAGCCACGCCTCCGGGACAGCAAACTATGGCTACACCTTC
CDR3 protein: CASSHASGTANYGYTF

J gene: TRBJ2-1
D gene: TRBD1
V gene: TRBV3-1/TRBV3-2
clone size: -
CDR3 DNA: TGTGCCAGCCGGCCAGGGGGATCTTGGAATGAGCAGTTCTTC
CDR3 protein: CASRPGGSWNEQFF

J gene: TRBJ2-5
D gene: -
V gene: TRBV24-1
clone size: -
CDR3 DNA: TGTGCCACCAGTGCCGGGGACACCACGGCGGAGACCCAGTACTTC
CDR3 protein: CATSAGDTTAETQYF

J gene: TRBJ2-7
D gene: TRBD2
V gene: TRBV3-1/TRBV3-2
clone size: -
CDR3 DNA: TGTGCCAGCAGCGCCCGGGACTACAGAGGCTACGAGCAGTACTTC
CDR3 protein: CASSARDYRGYEQYF

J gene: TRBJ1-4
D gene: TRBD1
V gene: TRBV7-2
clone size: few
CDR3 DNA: TGTGCCAGCAGCCAGGACAGGGGGCTTGAAAAACTGTTTTTT
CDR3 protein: CASSQDRGLEKLFF

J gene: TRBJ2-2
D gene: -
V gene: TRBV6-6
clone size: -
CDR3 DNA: TGTGCCAGCAGTTGGACAGCGAACACCGGGGAGCTGTTTTTT
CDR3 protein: CASSWTANTGELFF

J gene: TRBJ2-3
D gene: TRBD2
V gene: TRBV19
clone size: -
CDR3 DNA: TGTGCCAGTAGCCCCCGCCGGACTAGCGGGGGAGATACGCAGTATTTT
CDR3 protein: CASSPRRTSGGDTQYF

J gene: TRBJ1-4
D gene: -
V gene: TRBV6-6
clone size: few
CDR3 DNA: TGTGCCAGCAAGGGCAGGGAGGGTGAAAAACTGTTTTTT
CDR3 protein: CASKGREGEKLFF

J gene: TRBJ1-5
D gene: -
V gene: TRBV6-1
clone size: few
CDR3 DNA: TGTGCCAGCAGTGAAGGAGGGAGGGATCAGCCCCAGCATTTT
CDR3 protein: CASSEGGRDQPQHF

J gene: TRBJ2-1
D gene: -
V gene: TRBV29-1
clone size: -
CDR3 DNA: TGCAGCGTTGCGTTTCGCGGGAATGAGCAGTTCTTC
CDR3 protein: CSVAFRGNEQFF

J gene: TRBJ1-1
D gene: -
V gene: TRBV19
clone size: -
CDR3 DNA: TGTGCCAGTAGTAGGGCCGGGATGGAGACTGAAGCTTTCTTT
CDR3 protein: CASSRAGMETEAFF

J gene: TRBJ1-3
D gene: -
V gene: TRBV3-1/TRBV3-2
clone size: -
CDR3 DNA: TGTGCCAGCAGCCGAGCCGAAACCGGAAACACCATATATTTT
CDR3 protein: CASSRAETGNTIYF

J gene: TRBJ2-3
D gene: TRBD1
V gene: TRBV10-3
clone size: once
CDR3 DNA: TGTGCCATCAGTGAACAGGGGATAGATACGCAGTATTTT
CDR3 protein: CAISEQGIDTQYF

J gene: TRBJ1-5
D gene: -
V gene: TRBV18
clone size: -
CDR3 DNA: TGTGCCAGCTCACCCCAGTACAATCAGCCCCAGCATTTT
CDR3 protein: CASSPQYNQPQHF

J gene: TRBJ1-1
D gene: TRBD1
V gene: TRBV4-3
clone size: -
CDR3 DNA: TGCGCCAGCAGCCATCAGGGGGCGGGGGACACTGAAGCTTTCTTT
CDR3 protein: CASSHQGAGDTEAFF

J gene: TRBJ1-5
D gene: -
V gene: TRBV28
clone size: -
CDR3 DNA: TGTGCCAGCAGTCCTCGAGGGCCCCAGCATTTT
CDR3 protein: CASSPRGPQHF

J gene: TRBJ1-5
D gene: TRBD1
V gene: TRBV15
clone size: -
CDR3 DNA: TGTGCCACCAGCGGGGCCGGGACAGGGGTCCAGCCCCAGCATTTT
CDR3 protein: CATSGAGTGVQPQHF

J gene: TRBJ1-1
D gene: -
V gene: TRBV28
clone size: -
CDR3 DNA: TGTGCCAGCAGACCGACAGTGAACACTGAAGCTTTCTTT
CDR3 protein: CASRPTVNTEAFF

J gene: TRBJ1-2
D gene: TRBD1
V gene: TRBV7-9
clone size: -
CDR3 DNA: TGTGCCAGCAGAAAAGGACAGGGGCCACTACTTAACTATGGCTACACCTTC
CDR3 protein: CASRKGQGPLLNYGYTF

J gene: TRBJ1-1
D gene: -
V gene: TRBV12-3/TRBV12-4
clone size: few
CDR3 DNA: TGTGCCAGCAGCCGACTAGTGAACACTGAAGCTTTCTTT
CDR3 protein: CASSRLVNTEAFF

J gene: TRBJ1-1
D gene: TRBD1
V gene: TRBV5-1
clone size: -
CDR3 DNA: TGCGCCAGCAGCCTGGACAGGGGTGGTACTGAAGCTTTCTTT
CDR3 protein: CASSLDRGGTEAFF

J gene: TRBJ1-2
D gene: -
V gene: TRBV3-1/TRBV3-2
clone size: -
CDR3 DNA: TGTGCCAGCAGCCAAGACTTACCCCCTGTTAGTTATGGCTACACCTTC
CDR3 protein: CASSQDLPPVSYGYTF

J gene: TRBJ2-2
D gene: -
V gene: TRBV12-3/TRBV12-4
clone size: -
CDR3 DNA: TGTGCCAGCAGTAGACAGGTCGGGGAGCTGTTTTTT
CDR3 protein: CASSRQVGELFF

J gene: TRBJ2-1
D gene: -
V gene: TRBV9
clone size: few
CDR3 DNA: TGTGCCAGCAGCTCCGCATCGGGACACTGGATTCCCAATGAGCAGTTCTTC
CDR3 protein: CASSSASGHWIPNEQFF

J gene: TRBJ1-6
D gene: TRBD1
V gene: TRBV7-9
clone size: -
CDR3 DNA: TGTGCCAGCAGCTTGCCAGGGGGGCCCTATAATTCACCCCTCCACTTT
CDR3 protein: CASSLPGGPYNSPLHF

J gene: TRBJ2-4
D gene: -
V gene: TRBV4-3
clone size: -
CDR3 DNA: TGCGCCAGCAGCCAAGATAGCAGGGGATACTCTGGAAACATTCAGTACTTC
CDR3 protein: CASSQDSRGYSGNIQYF

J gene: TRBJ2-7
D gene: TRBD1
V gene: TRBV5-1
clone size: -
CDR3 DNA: TGCGCCAGCGGGGACAGGGCCCTGGGCGAGCAGTACTTC
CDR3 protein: CASGDRALGEQYF

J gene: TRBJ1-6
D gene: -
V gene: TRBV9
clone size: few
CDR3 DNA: TGTGCCAGCAGCGCGGAGGGGACACCCCTCCACTTT
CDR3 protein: CASSAEGTPLHF

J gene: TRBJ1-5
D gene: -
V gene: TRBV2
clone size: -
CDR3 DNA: TGTGCCAGCAGGGATGGAGGGTTCCCCCAGCATTTT
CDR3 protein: CASRDGGFPQHF

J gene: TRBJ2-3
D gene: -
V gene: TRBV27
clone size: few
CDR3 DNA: TGTGCCAGCAGTCCCTCTATAGGAGGGGCTCACACAGATACGCAGTATTTT
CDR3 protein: CASSPSIGGAHTDTQYF

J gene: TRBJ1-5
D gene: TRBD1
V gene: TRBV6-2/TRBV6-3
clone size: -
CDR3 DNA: TGTGCCAGCACCCCCTCGGGACAGGTTAATCAGCCCCAGCATTTT
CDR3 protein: CASTPSGQVNQPQHF

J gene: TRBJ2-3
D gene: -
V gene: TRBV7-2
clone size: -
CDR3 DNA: TGTGCCAGCAGCTTAGTAGGAGGGGAAGCAGATACGCAGTATTTT
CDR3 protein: CASSLVGGEADTQYF

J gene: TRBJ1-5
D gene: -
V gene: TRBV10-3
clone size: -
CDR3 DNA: TGTGCCATCAGTGAACCCTCCGGCGGGGGACCGGTTAATCAGCCCCAGCATTTT
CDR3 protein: CAISEPSGGGPVNQPQHF

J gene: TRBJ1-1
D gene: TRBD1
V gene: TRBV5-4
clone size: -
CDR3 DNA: TGTGCCAGCAGCTCGGGACAGCCTAACACTGAAGCTTTCTTT
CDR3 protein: CASSSGQPNTEAFF

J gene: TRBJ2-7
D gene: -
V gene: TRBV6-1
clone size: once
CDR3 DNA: TGTGCCAGCAGTGAGGGGGCTATAGGCCACGAGCAGTACTTC
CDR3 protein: CASSEGAIGHEQYF

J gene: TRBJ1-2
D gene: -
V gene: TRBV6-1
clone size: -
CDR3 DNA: TGTGCCAGCAGTGAAAGCGGCCACTTTACTAACTATGGCTACACCTTC
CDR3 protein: CASSESGHFTNYGYTF

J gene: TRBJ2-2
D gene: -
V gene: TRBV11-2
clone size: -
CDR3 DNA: TGTGCCAGCAGCTTTCGAGCCGGCACCGGGGAGCTGTTTTTT
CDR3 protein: CASSFRAGTGELFF

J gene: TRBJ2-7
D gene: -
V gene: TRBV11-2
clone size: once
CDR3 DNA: TGTGCCAGCAGCTTAGGAATTGGGCACTTTATCTCCTACGAGCAGTACTTC
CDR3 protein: CASSLGIGHFISYEQYF

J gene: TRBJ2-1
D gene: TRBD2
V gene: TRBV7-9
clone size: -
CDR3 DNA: TGTGCCAGCAGCTTATTAGGGGGGCTAGCGGGACCCGATGAGCAGTTCTTC
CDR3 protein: CASSLLGGLAGPDEQFF

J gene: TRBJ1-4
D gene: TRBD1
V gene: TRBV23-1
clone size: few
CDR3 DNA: TGCGCCAGCAGATACCCGGGACAGCCAGAAAAACTGTTTTTT
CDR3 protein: CASRYPGQPEKLFF

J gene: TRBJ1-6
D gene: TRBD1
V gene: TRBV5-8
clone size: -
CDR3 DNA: TGTGCCAGCAGCGTAACGACAGGGGTCGCCAATTCACCCCTCCACTTT
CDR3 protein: CASSVTTGVANSPLHF

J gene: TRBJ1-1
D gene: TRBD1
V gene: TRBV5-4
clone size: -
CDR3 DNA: TGTGCCAGCAGCTTTTTACAGGGGGTCTCGGCTGAAGCTTTCTTT
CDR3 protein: CASSFLQGVSAEAFF

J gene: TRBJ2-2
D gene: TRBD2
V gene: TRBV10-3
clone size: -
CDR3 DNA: TGTGCCATCAGTGGAGAGCGGGGTAACACCGGGGAGCTGTTTTTT
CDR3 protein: CAISGERGNTGELFF

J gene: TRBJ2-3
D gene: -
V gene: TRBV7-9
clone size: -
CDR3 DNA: TGTGCCAGCAGCTTACCCGGGAGTTTTAATACGCAGTATTTT
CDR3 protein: CASSLPGSFNTQYF

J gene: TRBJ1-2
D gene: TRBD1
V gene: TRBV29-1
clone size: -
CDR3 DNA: TGCAGCGTTGGGGACAGGGACTATGGCTACACCTTC
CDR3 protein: CSVGDRDYGYTF

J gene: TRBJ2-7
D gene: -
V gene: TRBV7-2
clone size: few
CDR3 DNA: TGTGCCAGCAGCCTAAACCCTCGGGACATCTCCTACGAGCAGTACTTC
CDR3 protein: CASSLNPRDISYEQYF

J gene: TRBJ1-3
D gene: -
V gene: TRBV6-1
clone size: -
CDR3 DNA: TGTGCCAGCAGTGAAGTGTGGAGGGACTCTGGAAACACCATATATTTT
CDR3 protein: CASSEVWRDSGNTIYF